This T cell receptor beta chain stems from a study of T cell responses to AZD1222 COVID-19 vaccine. The study's findings and limits: Once two AZD1222 doses were given, Spike-specific TCR breadth and depth went up.

Some clones are missing from TCRdb's copy, which holds only in-frame ones; the method was immunoSEQ multiplex PCR. Here the sample spans 100,000 to 150,000 clones, about 90% being singletons. Details on this clone: The antigen remains undetermined.

Germline CDR1 KGHSH, CDR2 LQKENI. With V trimmed by 3 bases and J by 0 bases, 6 bases remained unmatched. The CDR3 sequence is 16 residues long. This receptor was identified in an adult in good health. The sample consisted of peripheral blood, taken on day 0 of AZD1222 vaccination. V gene TRBV18 combines with J gene TRBJ2-3, with 7 bases matching TRBD2. The CDR3: CASSPQRRGSTDTQYF. The CDR3 DNA is TGTGCCAGCTCACCTCAAAGGCGGGGGAGCACAGATACGCAGTATTTT.